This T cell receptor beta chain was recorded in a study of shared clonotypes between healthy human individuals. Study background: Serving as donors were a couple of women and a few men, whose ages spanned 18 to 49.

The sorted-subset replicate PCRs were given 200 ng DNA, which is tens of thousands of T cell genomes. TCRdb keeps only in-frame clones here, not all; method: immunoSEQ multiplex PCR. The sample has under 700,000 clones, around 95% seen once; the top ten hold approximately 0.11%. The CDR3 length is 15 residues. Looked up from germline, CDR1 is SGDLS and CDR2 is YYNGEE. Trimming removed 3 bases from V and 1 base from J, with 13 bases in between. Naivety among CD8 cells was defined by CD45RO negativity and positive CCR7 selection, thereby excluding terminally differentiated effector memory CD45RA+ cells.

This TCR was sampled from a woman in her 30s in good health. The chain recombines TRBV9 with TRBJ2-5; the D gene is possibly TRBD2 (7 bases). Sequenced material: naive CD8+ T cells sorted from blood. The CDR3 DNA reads TGTGCCAGCAGCGGCCAGGGGAGGGCCCAAGAGACCCAGTACTTC. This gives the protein CASSGQGRAQETQYF.